This T cell receptor beta chain stems from a study of shared clonotypes between healthy human individuals (TCRdb year 2020). For the study in its entirety: The cohort included a few men and a couple of women between 18 and 49 years of age. For each donor, three plates each were used for CD4 naive and CD4 memory, two plates were used for CD8 naive, and one plate was used for CD8 memory. To estimate repertoire size and how much clonotype sharing occurs between individuals, the study deeply sequenced the blood TCR repertoires of roughly 5 healthy adults. Between about 0.8 and 9 billion PBMCs per donor were obtained by leukapheresis. To increase sequencing depth and limit assay-specific biases, different laboratories used diverse techniques to prepare libraries and sequence TCR repertoires.

What the study reported, not specific to this receptor: Pairwise subsampling indicated that sequencing depth was expected to affect the degree of clonotype sharing among donors. Because the study included only a small number of donors, the genetic and exposure-history diversity represented was limited. Only blood was sampled, and tissue TCR repertoires likely differ from those in blood. Across a handful of donors, 5% to 6% of naive CD4, around 3.3% of naive CD8, about 2.3% of memory CD4, and 0.4% of memory CD8 clonotypes were shared. Estimated clonotype richness was generally larger for naive than for memory subsets. Rarefaction of sorted-subset datasets indicated incomplete sequencing despite the large sequencing depth. Compared with non-shared clonotypes, the clonotypes found in all four sorted-subset donors had higher generation probabilities.

Concerning this clone itself: It has no known antigen specificity. No much larger clone is present one base from it, and per-base qualities are unavailable.

Using the deep immunoSEQ assay, TCR CDR3 regions were amplified from genomic DNA by multiplex PCR. Genomic DNA extracted from each cell subset was distributed evenly over all wells of several immunoSEQ 96-well plates, and each plate served as one replicate. For sorted subsets, roughly 0.2 ug genomic DNA, equal to 25,000 to 35,000 T cell genomes, was loaded into each replicate PCR. Purified libraries were measured with a Qubit 3.0 fluorometer, size-checked on a Bioanalyzer 2100, and measured again with the KAPA Library Quantification kit. Every immunoSEQ 96-well plate was sequenced on a separate single-read 150-cycle Illumina NextSeq 550 flow cell. The paper's processing steps were these. The immunoSEQ output contained only junctional sequences without quality scores, so filtering could not match that applied to full-length reads. To assign V/J genes and CDR3, sequences were annotated using PyIR, a Python wrapper for IgBLAST v1.9, with IMGT germline references. Reads with weak V/J assignments (E-value above 1e-6), missing CDR3, stop codons, out-of-frame junctions, or ambiguous translated residues were removed. V3J clonotypes were defined by identical inferred V gene, J gene, and CDR3 amino acid sequence. Percentage overlap between repertoires was calculated by dividing the number of shared unique clonotypes by the size of the smaller repertoire. Three approaches were used to assess repertoire richness: RTK rarefaction, the Chao1 estimator, and Recon v2.1 estimates of unobserved clonotypes. Generation probabilities were computed with OLGA for all TCRbeta clonotypes obtained by the gDNA method from several donors. Imported from immuneACCESS, the table was reduced by TCRdb to in-frame sequences with V and J called. These copies leave out some clones; in studies compared against another copy, an unresolved V gene accounts for under half, and the cause of the remainder is not known. From that table come the V and J calls and clone size; the DNA was used to work out D and trimming. The sample includes about 2 million clones, with approximately 95% observed a single time. Clones ranked in the top ten supply roughly 0.13% of the sample.

The donors were healthy, HIV-negative adults with no recently reported acute infections or vaccinations. All donors were Caucasian adults living in Nashville, Tennessee, USA. CD4+ T cells were enriched by magnetic negative selection, after which naive cells were positively selected on CD45RA and the negative fraction was taken as the memory subset. Blood was collected by leukapheresis, and PBMCs were isolated by Ficoll-Histopaque density gradient centrifugation and then cryopreserved in liquid nitrogen vapor phase. Purity and quantity of every magnetically sorted T cell population were checked by analytical flow cytometry. Genomic DNA was isolated from each sorted fraction and quantified by UV absorbance on a Nanodrop 2000c. The clonotype comes from a man between 18 and 29 years old in good health. The sample was naive CD4+ T cells sorted from blood. The label giving this sample's cell subset or site can be read as: CD45RA+ positively selected.

The DNA sequence is TGTGCCAGCAGTGAAACCGGGGGGGTATTCTACGAGCAGTACTTC. The encoded protein is CASSETGGVFYEQYF. The chain joins TRBV6-1 to TRBJ2-7; TRBD2 lines up with 8 middle nucleotides. The CDR3 runs 15 residues from the cysteine to the phenylalanine. Only the CDR3 DNA is retained, 45 bases long and in frame from the first base. CDR1 and CDR2 are read off the germline V gene as MNHNS and SASEGT. From V the trimming removes 2 bases and from J it removes 3 bases, while the gene matches leave 6 bases of the junction unaccounted for.